This T cell receptor beta chain was identified in a study of T cells in Graves' hyperthyroidism and ophthalmopathy. J lost 5 bases, V lost 3 bases, and 5 bases had no gene match. This CDR3 region has 14 residues. From germline, CDR1 is SGHAT and CDR2 FQNNGV. TCR beta CDR3 regions were amplified from RNA. HTBI primers were employed in a first-round RT-PCR of the TCR CDR3. Each CDR3 protein is one row after TCRdb ran MiXCR on the multiplex PCR reads. The sample shows fewer than 400,000 distinct CDR3 sequences, 15% to 18% of them seen only once. Study findings and constraints: Most thyroid clonotypes that were expanded above 0.001 also turned up in blood.

This clonotype was found many times. Its antigen is as yet unknown. The study based diagnoses on clinical symptoms, serum thyroxine and TRAb, thyroid ultrasound and orbital computed tomography. This receptor was taken from a woman younger than 35 with Graves' hyperthyroidism that later progressed to Graves' ophthalmopathy. This chain connects TRBV11-2 to TRBJ2-7; 9 nucleotides line up with TRBD2. Sequencing used blood. As DNA, the CDR3 is TGTGCCAGCAGCTTTGCGGGAGGGCCTGACGAGCAGTACTTC. Amino acids: CASSFAGGPDEQYF.